This TCR beta chain was identified during a study of shared clonotypes between healthy human individuals. Notes on the study in general: In a few donors, about 5% of naive CD4 clonotypes appeared in common. Non-shared clonotypes were found to have lower generation probabilities than the clonotypes that were shared by all four of the sorted-subset donors.

Running of the assay took place at deep level. Replicate PCRs run on sorted subsets employed roughly 180 ng DNA, around 27,000 T cell genomes. TCRdb keeps only in-frame clones here, not all; method: immunoSEQ multiplex PCR. The repertoire holds 2 million to 2.5 million clones, approximately 95% seen once, with 0.9% to 1.3% in the top ten. As to this clone: Its antigen is unknown.

Naive CD8 cells lacked CD45RO and underwent positive selection for CCR7, leaving out terminally differentiated effector memory CD45RA+ cells. CDR1 is MDHEN and CDR2 is SYDVKM in the germline V gene. V lost 2 bases and J 2 bases, leaving 14 bases between the germline ends. CDR3 length equals 16 residues. The sequence derives from a man younger than 35 in good health. The chain is built from TRBV28 and TRBJ2-3; possibly TRBD1 for D (6 bases). The material sequenced was naive CD8+ T cells sorted from blood. The CDR3 region is CASSLGGHGDTDTQYF. Written as DNA, the CDR3 is TGTGCCAGCAGTTTAGGGGGACACGGAGACACAGATACGCAGTATTTT.